What follows are 29 T cell receptor beta chains derived from one specimen sequenced in a study of T cells in Graves' hyperthyroidism and ophthalmopathy. RNA transcripts yielded amplified TCR beta CDR3 regions. A first-round RT-PCR of the TCR CDR3 used the HTBI primer set. MiXCR, run by TCRdb on the multiplex PCR reads, gives a single entry per CDR3 protein. The sample shows around 300,000 distinct CDR3 sequences, about 14% of them seen only once. The specimen sequenced was blood. These receptors originate from a woman aged 25 to 45 with Graves' hyperthyroidism that later progressed to Graves' ophthalmopathy.

The J gene is TRBJ2-7, the V gene TRBV29-1; perhaps D is TRBD1 or TRBD2 (5 bases each). CDR1 is SQVTM and CDR2 is ANQGSEA in the germline V gene. V lost 6 bases and J lost 2, with 14 bases in between. The CDR3 is 13 amino acids. CDR3 sequence reads: CSVTGTAAYEQYF. The CDR3 coding sequence is TGCAGCGTGACCGGGACGGCAGCCTACGAGCAGTACTTC.

In its sample, this clonotype was seen many times. The rearrangement links TRBV15 to TRBJ1-4, with no clear D. There are 14 residues in the CDR3. Per germline, CDR1 LNHNV and CDR2 YYDKDF (reference sequence). Trimming took off 0 bases at V and 7 bases at J, with 9 bases between the two ends. The CDR3 protein is CATSRDWTVEKLFF. The CDR3 DNA is TGTGCCACCAGCAGAGACTGGACTGTTGAAAAACTGTTTTTT.

The chain is built from TRBV20-1 and TRBJ2-1, with 13 positions matching TRBD2. The germline gives CDR1 DFQATT, CDR2 SNEGSKA (reference sequence). There are 17 residues in the CDR3. J gave up 3 bases and V 5 bases, and 10 bases lay outside the gene matches. As DNA, the CDR3 is TGCAGTGCTTGGGGGACTAGCGGGGAGATTTTCTACAATGAGCAGTTCTTC. This codes for CSAWGTSGEIFYNEQFF.

This clonotype is a singleton in its sample. A much larger clonotype is one base distant, so this may be a read error. Because it lacks the conserved phenylalanine or tryptophan at the end, this CDR3 is likely a read error. V usage is TRBV30 and J usage is TRBJ1-2, with unresolved D. The V and J ends lost 3 bases and 1 base respectively, with 15 bases between them. Germline CDR1 is GTSNPN and CDR2 is SVGIG (reference sequence). The CDR3 is 15 amino acids. The CDR3 DNA is TGTGCCTGGAGCCATAAACAGAACTATAACTATGGCTACACCCTC. This codes for CAWSHKQNYNYGYTL.

This clonotype was seen a handful of times. The CDR3 loop reads CSARSLAGGIEQYF. In DNA form, the CDR3 reads TGCAGTGCTAGAAGTCTTGCGGGAGGGATCGAGCAGTACTTC. The V gene is TRBV20-1, the J gene TRBJ2-7, with 9 bases fitting TRBD2. CDR1 is DFQATT, CDR2 SNEGSKA, per germline (reference sequence). V was clipped by 2 bases and J by 6 bases; unmatched bases: 8. This CDR3 region has 14 residues.

This clonotype came up many times. The rearrangement links TRBV5-1 to TRBJ2-7; the match to TRBD2 covers 9 bases. Looked up from germline, CDR1 is SGHRS and CDR2 is YFSETQ. The CDR3 has 16 residues. After removal of 6 bases from V and 3 bases from J, the junction contained 13 bases not matched to a gene. CDR3 region: CASNSMPSGTYYEQYF. Written as DNA, the CDR3 is TGCGCCAGCAACTCCATGCCTAGCGGGACCTACTACGAGCAGTACTTC.

This clonotype was counted at least ten times. The genes are TRBV7-3 and TRBJ2-7; D not certain. Germline CDR1 reads SGHTA; CDR2 reads FQGTGA. CDR3 size: 13 residues. Trimming took off 1 base at V and 3 bases at J, with 7 bases between the two ends. DNA for the CDR3: TGTGCCAGCAGCTTAATGGCAGACTACGAGCAGTACTTC. This translates into CASSLMADYEQYF.

This clonotype appeared many times. J is TRBJ2-1 and V is TRBV7-2; 9 bases agree with TRBD1. CDR1 is SGHTA, CDR2 FQGNSA, per germline. V lost 2 bases and J lost 8; bases outside the gene matches: 4. This CDR3 spans 14 amino acids. The CDR3 loop reads CASSLMDRGHEQFF. Written as DNA, the CDR3 is TGTGCCAGCAGCTTAATGGACAGGGGACATGAGCAGTTCTTC.

In regard to this clonotype: One end of the junction is discordant with germline, which a read error may explain. V gene TRBV6-1 combines with J gene TRBJ2-5; tentative D call: TRBD1 (6 bases). This CDR3 is 14 amino acids long. Germline V gene lookup returns CDR1 MNHNS and CDR2 SASEGT. The CDR3 protein is CATSMGTGQETQYF. In nucleotides, the CDR3 is TGTGCCACATCGATGGGGACGGGACAAGAAACCCAGTACTTC.

This clonotype showed up many times. The chain carries TRBV27 and TRBJ2-7, with 11 positions matching TRBD2. The V and J ends lost 6 bases and 6 bases, in that order; junction bases with no gene match: 13. The CDR3 extends over 16 amino acids. Per germline, CDR1 MNHEY and CDR2 SMNVEV (reference sequence). CDR3 sequence (DNA): TGTGCCAGCAGAGTAACATTAGCGGGAGGGCTTTTCGAGCAGTACTTC. Translation gives CASRVTLAGGLFEQYF.

A remark on this clonotype: A read error may explain this, as a much larger clone is one base away. The missing conserved phenylalanine or tryptophan at the end of this CDR3 makes a read error likely. The CDR3 loop is CASSRNPGQGSGNTIYS. Here the CDR3 DNA reads TGCGCCAGCAGTCGGAACCCAGGACAGGGGTCTGGAAACACCATATATTCT. This sequence joins TRBV5-1 and TRBJ1-3; 9 positions match TRBD1. Germline V gene data show CDR1 as SGHRS and CDR2 as YFSETQ. V was clipped by 5 bases and J by 1 base; unmatched bases: 10. The CDR3 has 17 amino acids.

This clonotype was found many times. V and J are TRBV2 and TRBJ2-3; 12 positions match TRBD2. The V gene's germline CDR1 is SNHLY and CDR2 FYNNEI. Trimming removed 4 bases from V and 2 bases from J; junction bases left unmatched: 1. There are 15 residues in the CDR3. The CDR3 DNA follows: TGTGCCAGCAGTGGGACTAGCGGGAACACAGATACGCAGTATTTT. Its protein is CASSGTSGNTDTQYF.

This clonotype came up a few times. CDR3 coding DNA: TGTGCCAGCAGTGAATTGTCAGAGACCCAGTACTTC. Amino acid sequence: CASSELSETQYF. The genes are TRBV6-1 and TRBJ2-5; no clear D. This CDR3 has 12 amino acids. Trimming removed 2 bases at V and 4 bases at J, with 5 bases between. Per the germline V gene, CDR1 is MNHNS and CDR2 is SASEGT.

The chain joins TRBV5-8 to TRBJ2-4; possibly TRBD1 for D (6 bases). CDR3 length: 14 amino acids. Looked up from germline, CDR1 is SGHTS and CDR2 is YDEGEE. V lost 4 bases to trimming and J lost 4 bases, with 12 bases between them. The CDR3 sequence: CASSTNRAKNIQYF. The CDR3 nucleotides read TGTGCCAGCAGCACAAACAGGGCTAAAAACATTCAGTACTTC.

This clonotype came up many times. The chain uses TRBV11-2 and TRBJ2-7, with no clear D. Germline assignment: CDR1 SGHAT and CDR2 FQNNGV. Deletions cut 0 bases from V and 3 bases from J, with 15 bases between. This CDR3 is built from 16 residues. CDR3 sequence: CASSLDVGRWSYEQYF. For the CDR3, the DNA is TGTGCCAGCAGCTTAGATGTCGGGCGGTGGAGCTACGAGCAGTACTTC.

About this clonotype itself: A much larger clone lies one base from this, so it may be a read error. The final CDR3 position lacks the conserved phenylalanine or tryptophan, pointing to a likely read error. This chain connects TRBV6-2 or TRBV6-3 to TRBJ2-3, with 12 bases that match TRBD2. Trimming cost V 0 bases and J 3 bases; bases outside gene matches: 10. In germline, CDR1 is MNHEY, CDR2 SVGEGT. This CDR3 is built from 19 residues. The DNA for the CDR3 is TGTGCCAGCAGTTACTCGACCAGACTAGCGGGAGACTTTACAGATACGCAGTATTCT. Residues: CASSYSTRLAGDFTDTQYS.

A remark on this clonotype: One end of the junction varies from germline; a read error may be responsible. The chain recombines TRBV19 with TRBJ2-3, with 16 bases that match TRBD2. CDR1 and CDR2 (germline): LNHDA, SQIVND (reference sequence). CDR3 size: 23 residues. CDR3 residues: CVSSIAGPVPGLAGGPSTDTQYF. CDR3 DNA sequence: TGTGTCAGTAGTATTGCGGGCCCCGTACCGGGACTAGCGGGAGGGCCGTCCACAGATACGCAGTATTTT.

At least ten counts were recorded for this clonotype. The chain employs TRBV7-8 and TRBJ2-5; 11 bases agree with TRBD1. This CDR3 is 15 amino acids long. The V and J ends lost 6 bases and 5 bases, in that order; junction bases with no gene match: 8. CDR1 SGHVS and CDR2 FQNEAQ come from the germline V gene. CDR3 coding DNA: TGTGCCAGCAGTCGGGGAGGGACAGGGGGGGAGACCCAGTACTTC. Translating gives CASSRGGTGGETQYF.

This clonotype was picked up many times. The chain uses TRBV11-2 and TRBJ1-1; the D gene is possibly TRBD1 (6 bases). The CDR3 consists of 15 residues. Germline assignment: CDR1 SGHAT and CDR2 FQNNGV. Trimming left V 2 bases short and J 4 bases short, with 14 bases between. The CDR3 region has the DNA TGTGCCAGCAGCTTATCGCAGGGGCTCACCACTGAAGCTTTCTTT. This sequence encodes CASSLSQGLTTEAFF.

This clonotype was observed many times. This chain joins TRBV5-6 and TRBJ2-3; 13 positions agree with TRBD2. CDR3 length equals 17 residues. Germline CDR1 is SGHDT and CDR2 is YYEEEE. The V gene end was trimmed by 3 bases and the J gene end by 3 bases; junction bases not matched to a gene: 7. The CDR3 sequence: CASSYGLAGVSTDTQYF. As DNA, the CDR3 is TGTGCCAGCAGCTACGGACTAGCGGGAGTCAGTACAGATACGCAGTATTTT.

A few counts support this clonotype. This chain uses TRBV24-1 with TRBJ2-3, with 7 bases aligning to TRBD1. CDR1 KGHDR and CDR2 SFDVKD come from the germline V gene. Germline trimming cut 7 bases from V and 9 bases from J; bases unmatched to any gene: 3. The CDR3 contains 11 residues. The CDR3 coding sequence is TGTGCCACCAGCTACAGGGGAACGCAGTATTTT. This gives the protein CATSYRGTQYF.

The sample holds a few counts of this clonotype. The chain joins TRBV19 to TRBJ1-2; 7 bases agree with TRBD1. Germline trimming cut 5 bases from V and 4 bases from J; bases unmatched to any gene: 7. The CDR3 is 14 residues long. The germline V gene has CDR1 LNHDA and CDR2 SQIVND (reference sequence). The CDR3 protein is CASSADRVSYGYTF. CDR3 coding DNA: TGTGCCAGTAGTGCTGACAGGGTCAGCTATGGCTACACCTTC.

This clonotype was seen ten or more times. The rearrangement joins TRBV6-2 or TRBV6-3 to TRBJ2-1; D may be TRBD1 (6 bases). CDR1 and CDR2 (germline): MNHEY, SVGEGT. The CDR3 covers 13 residues. Trimming pared 6 bases from V and 4 bases from J, leaving 10 bases between. The CDR3 protein is CASSIGGYNEQFF. The CDR3 DNA sequence: TGTGCCAGCAGCATAGGGGGATACAATGAGCAGTTCTTC.

This clonotype was detected many times. The chain uses TRBV11-2 and TRBJ2-5, with a tentative D call TRBD2 (5 bases). V lost 4 bases and J lost 5, with 8 bases in between. The length of the CDR3 is 12 residues. From germline, CDR1 is SGHAT and CDR2 FQNNGV. The CDR3 is CASSWTGETQYF. CDR3 sequence (DNA): TGTGCCAGCAGCTGGACGGGGGAGACCCAGTACTTC.

A word on this clonotype: A read error may be the cause here, since a much bigger clone is one base away. The chain carries TRBV6-2 or TRBV6-3 and TRBJ1-1, with D maybe TRBD1 (5 bases). V shed 2 bases and J shed 0 bases, with 7 bases lying between them. Germline CDR1 and CDR2: MNHEY and SVGEGT. The CDR3 runs to 14 residues. The CDR3 coding sequence is TGTGCCAGCAGTTACACAGGAGTGAACACTGAAGCTTTCTTT. It codes for CASSYTGVNTEAFF.

The table lists this clonotype with a few counts. The chain couples TRBV6-4 to TRBJ2-1; 12 bases fit TRBD2. The CDR3 has 16 amino acids. The ends lost 6 bases at V and 7 bases at J; junction bases unmatched: 10. Germline assignment: CDR1 MRHNA and CDR2 SNTAGT. The CDR3 reads CASRRVLAGGRNEQFF. CDR3 nucleotide sequence: TGTGCCAGCAGACGAGTTCTAGCGGGAGGGAGAAATGAGCAGTTCTTC.

There are many counts of this clonotype. The chain links TRBV6-2 or TRBV6-3 to TRBJ2-7, with D tentatively TRBD1 (6 bases). The germline V gene has CDR1 MNHEY and CDR2 SVGEGT. The V gene lost 7 bases and the J gene lost 6 bases, with 19 bases spanning the gap. The CDR3 covers 14 residues. The CDR3 region is CASTRDNNPLEQYF. DNA of the CDR3: TGTGCCAGCACTCGGGACAATAATCCCCTCGAGCAGTACTTC.

At least ten counts were recorded for this clonotype. The rearrangement joins TRBV3-1 to TRBJ1-5; D gene unclear. Trimming shortened V by 4 bases and J by 3 bases, and 13 bases separated the two germline ends. Germline CDR1 is LGHDT and CDR2 is YNNKEL (reference sequence). The CDR3 contains 15 residues. The DNA for the CDR3 is TGTGCCAGCAGCCGAGGGTGGGCGGACAATCAGCCCCAGCATTTT. Encoded protein: CASSRGWADNQPQHF.

The sample holds a few counts of this clonotype. V gene TRBV24-1 combines with J gene TRBJ2-2, with D possibly matching TRBD1 (6 bases). V shed 10 bases and J shed 1 base, with 12 bases lying between them. Per germline, CDR1 KGHDR and CDR2 SFDVKD. This CDR3 contains 14 residues. This chain's CDR3 is CATQRDKNTGELFF. The CDR3 DNA follows: TGTGCCACTCAACGGGACAAGAACACCGGGGAGCTGTTTTTT.